One sample yielded the 5 T cell receptor beta chains listed below, sequenced in a study of radiotherapy plus CTLA-4 blockade in lung cancer. The method was immunoSEQ multiplex PCR; TCRdb's version includes in-frame clones alone and lacks a portion of them. The repertoire includes around 59,000 clones, 70% to 80% of them detected once, and 3% to 4% sits in the top ten. The material sequenced was peripheral blood, taken from a patient treated with radiotherapy plus ipilimumab. The source is a human donor with non-small cell lung cancer who had a partial response to radiotherapy plus ipilimumab.

CDR3 nucleotide sequence: TGTGCCAGCAGCTTAGCTGCCCAGCCCCAGGGGGCTTTCTTT. Translated: CASSLAAQPQGAFF. V is TRBV11-2 and J is TRBJ1-1; D perhaps matches TRBD1 (6 bases). This CDR3 has 14 residues. Trimming took off 1 base at V and 11 bases at J, with 17 bases between the two ends. Germline CDR1 SGHAT, CDR2 FQNNGV.

The table lists this clone with a count of one. The rearrangement uses TRBV5-1 and TRBJ1-2, with TRBD1 as a possible D gene (6 bases). Germline V lookup: CDR1 SGHRS, CDR2 YFSETQ. V was cut by 0 bases and J by 4 bases, with 13 bases left in between. This CDR3 is 15 amino acids long. The CDR3 DNA sequence: TGCGCCAGCAGCTTGGTGGGGGGGACACTCTATGGCTACACCTTC. Its protein product is CASSLVGGTLYGYTF.

V is TRBV28 and J is TRBJ2-2, with D maybe TRBD2 (5 bases). Trimming shortened V by 3 bases and J by 2 bases, and 19 bases separated the two germline ends. This CDR3 region has 18 residues. Germline V gene lookup returns CDR1 MDHEN and CDR2 SYDVKM. The CDR3 DNA sequence: TGTGCCAGCAGTTTTATCGTCCGACTCGGAGGAAACACCGGGGAGCTGTTTTTT. Protein product: CASSFIVRLGGNTGELFF.

V and J are TRBV6-1 and TRBJ2-1, with D perhaps matching TRBD2 (6 bases). Germline CDR1 and CDR2: MNHNS and SASEGT. The CDR3 is made up of 15 amino acids. Trimming shortened V by 6 bases and J by 0 bases, and 12 bases separated the two germline ends. As DNA, the CDR3 is TGTGCCAGCAGGGGGACTCCCTTCTCCTACAATGAGCAGTTCTTC. Amino acids: CASRGTPFSYNEQFF.

A note on this clone: One end of the junction does not line up with germline, which may come from a read error. The CDR3 coding sequence is TGTGCCAGCAGTTATGAGGACTTTTCACCCCCCCACTTT. As protein: CASSYEDFSPPHF. The rearrangement joins TRBV6-5 to TRBJ1-6; no clear D gene. This CDR3 region has 13 residues. CDR1 is MNHEY and CDR2 is SVGAGI in the germline V gene.